The clone carrying this T cell receptor (beta chain) was counted between two and nine times. Its antigen is not known. The sample is drawn from a study of blood T cells in healthy people across ages. Overall study results and limits: TCR beta diversity was tightly associated with the proportion of naive T cells.

CDR3 length equals 16 residues. V trimming: 0 bases; J trimming: 8 bases; junction bases outside the gene matches: 8. Germline V gives CDR1 SGDLS, CDR2 YYNGEE. A sample-barcoded 5' primer and a J-beta primer mix were used in a second PCR of roughly 6 to 11 cycles. MiXCR, run by TCRdb on the 5' RACE reads, gives a single entry per CDR3 protein. Among 750,000 to 850,000 distinct CDR3 sequences listed, about 25% were seen once. These data also featured in a second study, about T cells of mothers and their children. This second study notes: When mothers and children were related, their normalized repertoire overlap, which was always slightly higher, did not differ significantly from that of unrelated pairs.

The receptor's source is a boy aged 5-17 years in good health. The chain links TRBV9 to TRBJ1-6; TRBD1 matches at 7 bases. Sequencing was carried out using blood. CDR3 DNA: TGTGCCAGCAGCGTAGGAGCCGGGACAGAGGATTCACCCCTCCACTTT. It yields the protein CASSVGAGTEDSPLHF.